A selection of T cell receptor beta chains follows, all from one sample in a study of blood T cells in healthy people across ages. TCRdb ran MiXCR on the 5' RACE reads and lists one entry per CDR3 protein. The sample yields more than 650,000 distinct CDR3 sequences, approximately 55% seen once. The sequenced sample was blood. The receptors originated from a man older than 75 in good health. Each CDR3 is given with its conserved first and last residue. D genes are given only for firm matches. Where a row states a size, it is once, few, many or the class of an expanded clone; other rows omit it.

>TRBD1|TRBJ2-5|TRBV10-3|few
CAISPGTGQETQYF
TGTGCCATCAGCCCCGGGACAGGACAAGAGACCCAGTACTTC
>TRBD2|TRBJ2-1|TRBV5-1|.
CASSLASASGRHEQFF
TGCGCCAGCAGCTTGGCCTCGGCTAGCGGGAGGCATGAGCAGTTCTTC
>.|TRBJ2-3|TRBV18|.
CASSSLAVSGDRYAYF
TGTGCCAGCTCATCTCTAGCGGTCAGCGGGGACAGATACGCGTATTTT
>.|TRBJ2-1|TRBV20-1|.
CSASDPRAPGNEQFF
TGCAGTGCTAGTGACCCCCGGGCCCCCGGGAATGAGCAGTTCTTC
>.|TRBJ1-2|TRBV2|few
CASSEQGPYGYTF
TGTGCCAGCAGTGAGCAAGGGCCCTATGGCTACACCTTC
>TRBD2|TRBJ2-3|TRBV24-1|few
CATRGTSGPTDTQYF
TGTGCCACCAGAGGGACTAGCGGACCCACAGATACGCAGTATTTT
>.|TRBJ2-7|TRBV29-1|few
CSVRQPPGEQYF
TGCAGCGTGCGACAGCCTCCGGGCGAGCAGTACTTC
>.|TRBJ1-1|TRBV7-2|.
CASSTRMNTEAFF
TGTGCCAGCAGCACCAGAATGAACACTGAAGCTTTCTTT
>TRBD2|TRBJ2-3|TRBV4-2|.
CASSQPTSGRDTQYF
TGTGCCAGCAGCCAACCCACTAGCGGGAGAGATACGCAGTATTTT
>TRBD2|TRBJ2-1|TRBV7-2|.
CASSPLGLVLYDEQFF
TGTGCCAGCAGCCCCCTTGGACTAGTTTTGTACGATGAGCAGTTCTTC
>.|TRBJ1-4|TRBV18|.
CASSPPGLTNEKLFF
TGTGCCAGCTCACCGCCGGGACTGACTAATGAAAAACTGTTTTTT
>TRBD1|TRBJ1-6|TRBV6-1|.
CASSEGRDRANSPLHF
TGTGCCAGCAGTGAAGGCCGGGACAGGGCTAATTCACCCCTCCACTTT
>.|TRBJ1-2|TRBV2|.
CASRPRSAVYGYTF
TGTGCCAGCCGACCCCGATCCGCCGTCTATGGCTACACCTTC
>.|TRBJ2-5|TRBV29-1|.
CSVGSTYNEQYF
TGCAGCGTTGGGTCGACCTACAATGAGCAGTACTTC
>.|TRBJ2-3|TRBV24-1|few
CATSDPGSGSSSRYAYF
TGTGCCACCAGTGATCCAGGGTCTGGGAGTAGTTCCAGATACGCGTATTTT
>.|TRBJ2-1|TRBV12-3/TRBV12-4|.
CASRHGKTEQFF
TGTGCCAGCAGGCACGGAAAAACGGAGCAGTTCTTC
>.|TRBJ2-7|TRBV4-2|once
CASSQAAGQSSYEQYF
TGTGCCAGCAGCCAAGCTGCGGGACAGAGCTCCTACGAGCAGTACTTC
>TRBD1|TRBJ2-5|TRBV24-1|few
CATSGTGLRPQETQYF
TGTGCCACCAGTGGGACAGGCCTACGACCTCAAGAGACCCAGTACTTC
>TRBD2|TRBJ2-1|TRBV7-3|.
CASSALAGGVWNEQFF
TGTGCCAGCAGCGCACTCGCGGGAGGTGTATGGAATGAGCAGTTCTTC
>.|TRBJ2-6|TRBV3-1|once
CASSPGANVPTF
TGTGCCAGCAGCCCGGGGGCCAACGTCCCGACTTTC
>.|TRBJ2-7|TRBV5-1|.
CASALSGGAYEQYF
TGCGCCAGCGCTCTCTCGGGCGGAGCCTACGAGCAGTACTTC